This T cell receptor (beta chain) came from a study of blood T cell repertoires in COVID-19. Looking at the study overall: Spain, Italy and the United States supplied samples that represented acute and convalescent COVID-19. Sources were T cells, B-cell-depleted T cells, or PBMCs; the material itself was cDNA or gDNA.

As handled by the study authors: For nucleated cells, counts were estimated from reference gene primer amplification. This table comes from immunoSEQ multiplex PCR, and its TCRdb copy is limited to in-frame clones, with some not included. That table gives V, J and clone size, and the DNA gave D and trimming. The repertoire has under 130,000 clones, 65% to 80% of them found once; the top ten carry just under 20%. The clonotype comes from a woman between 70 and 85 years old with acute or convalescent COVID-19. Sequenced: peripheral blood.

This chain's CDR3 is CASSLTSGTSNEQFF. The CDR3 nucleotides read TGTGCCAGCAGCTTAACTAGCGGAACTTCCAATGAGCAGTTCTTC. The chain recombines TRBV7-9 with TRBJ2-1; 8 bases are shared with TRBD2. This CDR3 has 15 amino acids. In germline, CDR1 is SEHNR, CDR2 FQNEAQ (reference sequence). V shed 2 bases, J shed 6 bases, and the junction held 6 bases outside the gene matches.